This T cell receptor beta chain originates from a study of HIV-infected children after antiretroviral therapy interruption. Study context: Most participating children were previously exposed to EBV and CMV. For the interruption arm, samples span week 0 through about 3 years after study end. Samples from the continuous-treatment group were taken at weeks 0, 48 and 150.

The CDR3 length is 15 residues. V dropped 0 bases and J dropped 1 base, with 12 bases sitting between them. CDR1 GTSNPN and CDR2 SVGIG come from the germline V gene (reference sequence). Treatment of the sample: PENTA 11 planned treatment interruption arm or continuous ART arm. Naive CD4+ CD45RA+ CD45RO- T cells were sorted from thawed PBMCs. In this sample, this clonotype turned up many times. Unique molecular identifiers were included in an RNA-based 3' RACE TCR library. TCRdb re-derived calls from the 3' RACE reads in MiXCR, one entry per CDR3 protein. The sample yields more than 85,000 distinct CDR3 sequences, around 6.9% seen once.

The chain links TRBV30 to TRBJ1-1; a possible D gene is TRBD1 (5 bases). The starting material was CD45RA+ CD4+ T cells from PBMCs, pooled from several time points, obtained from a donor given antiretroviral therapy, either interrupted or continuous. As to subset: naive CD4+ CD45RA+ CD45RO- T cells. This clonotype was obtained from a pool of human donors with HIV. CDR3 sequence (DNA): TGTGCCTGGAGTGTCCCCGAGCAGGGGAACACTGAAGCTTTCTTT. Translation: CAWSVPEQGNTEAFF.